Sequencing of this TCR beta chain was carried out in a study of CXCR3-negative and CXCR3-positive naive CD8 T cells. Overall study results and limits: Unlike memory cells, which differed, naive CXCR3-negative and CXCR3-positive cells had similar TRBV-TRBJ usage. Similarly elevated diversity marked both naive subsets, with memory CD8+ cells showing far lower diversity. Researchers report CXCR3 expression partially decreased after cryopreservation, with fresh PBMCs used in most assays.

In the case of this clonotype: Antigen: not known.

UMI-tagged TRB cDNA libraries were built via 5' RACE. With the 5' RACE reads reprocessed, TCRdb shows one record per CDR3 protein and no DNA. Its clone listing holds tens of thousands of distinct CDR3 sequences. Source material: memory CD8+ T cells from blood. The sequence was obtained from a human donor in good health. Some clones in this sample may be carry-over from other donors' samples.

CDR3 residues: CASSLAGIDGYTF. This rearrangement joins TRBV28 to TRBJ1-2; TCRdb outputs TRBD1, but without DNA this stays unchecked. The CDR3 contains 13 residues. Germline assignment: CDR1 MDHEN and CDR2 SYDVKM.